This TCR beta chain was obtained from a study of T cell changes during pregnancy in multiple sclerosis. Germline CDR1 reads SGDLS; CDR2 reads YYNGEE. Germline trimming cut 4 bases from V and 2 bases from J; bases unmatched to any gene: 7. The CDR3 runs 15 residues. Data came from immunoSEQ multiplex PCR; TCRdb stores just in-frame clones and leaves some out. Seen here are about 50,000 clones, about 90% observed once, and the top ten hold under 6.5%. The chain carries TRBV9 and TRBJ2-7; the match to TRBD2 covers 9 bases. The specimen comprised peripheral blood, sampled after pregnancy. The sequence was collected from a female donor in good health, enrolled as a control in a pregnancy study. The CDR3 sequence is CASSPIAGETYEQYF. The CDR3 nucleotides read TGTGCCAGCAGCCCAATAGCGGGGGAAACCTACGAGCAGTACTTC.